Reported below is one TCR beta chain. The antigen remains undetermined. TCR libraries were prepared from 3,000 to 4,500 ng total RNA each. TCRdb reprocessed the 5' RACE reads and stores each CDR3 protein as one record, lacking DNA. This table lists 200,000 to 250,000 distinct CDR3 sequences. The data belong to a study of monozygotic twins with inflammatory bowel disease. General study findings and limits: Healthy co-twins, by inverse Simpson, had higher TCRbeta diversity than their siblings with IBD. Other individuals had fewer clonotypes in common with IBD patients than with healthy twins, especially with disease activity.

Germline assignment: CDR1 SGDLS and CDR2 YYNGEE. The CDR3 runs to 15 residues. Specimen: blood. This TCR was recovered from a human donor with ulcerative colitis or Crohn's disease, or a healthy co-twin of an affected twin (not recorded which). This rearrangement joins TRBV9 to TRBJ2-7; lacking DNA, the TRBD1 call made by TCRdb goes unchecked. CDR3: CASSGGDSRIYEQYF.